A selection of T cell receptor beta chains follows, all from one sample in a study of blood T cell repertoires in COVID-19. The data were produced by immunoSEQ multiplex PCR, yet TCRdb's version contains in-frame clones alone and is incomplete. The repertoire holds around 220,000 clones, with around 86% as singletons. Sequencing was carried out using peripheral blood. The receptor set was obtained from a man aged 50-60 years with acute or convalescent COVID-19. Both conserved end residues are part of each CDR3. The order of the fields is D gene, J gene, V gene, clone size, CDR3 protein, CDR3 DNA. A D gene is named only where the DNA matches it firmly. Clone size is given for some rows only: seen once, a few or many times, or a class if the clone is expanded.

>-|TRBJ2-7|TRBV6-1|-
CASSEAGRGYEQYF
TGTGCCAGCAGTGAAGCCGGCAGAGGCTACGAGCAGTACTTC
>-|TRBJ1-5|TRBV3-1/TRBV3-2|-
CASSQGLNQPQHF
TGTGCCAGCAGCCAGGGCCTCAATCAGCCCCAGCATTTT
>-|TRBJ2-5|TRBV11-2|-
CASSLVGVEKTQYF
TGTGCCAGCAGCTTAGTCGGGGTCGAGAAGACCCAGTACTTC
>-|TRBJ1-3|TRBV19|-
CASSIARVSGNTIYF
TGTGCCAGTAGTATTGCCCGCGTCTCTGGAAACACCATATATTTT
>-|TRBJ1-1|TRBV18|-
CASSPTQVNTEAFF
TGTGCCAGCTCACCAACGCAGGTGAACACTGAAGCTTTCTTT
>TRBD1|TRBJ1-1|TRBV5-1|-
CASEPETGGFGEAFF
TGCGCCAGCGAGCCCGAGACAGGGGGCTTCGGTGAAGCTTTCTTT
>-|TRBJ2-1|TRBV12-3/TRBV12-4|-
CASSFRLGEQFF
TGTGCCAGCAGTTTCCGTCTAGGTGAGCAGTTCTTC
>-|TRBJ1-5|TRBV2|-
CASWGDSNQPQHF
TGTGCCAGCTGGGGCGATAGCAATCAGCCCCAGCATTTT
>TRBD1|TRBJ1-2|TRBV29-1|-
CSVVIDRGGYTF
TGCAGCGTTGTTATCGACAGGGGGGGCTACACCTTC
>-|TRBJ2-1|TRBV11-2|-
CASSLGSRSYNEQFF
TGTGCCAGCAGCTTGGGCTCTCGCTCCTACAATGAGCAGTTCTTC
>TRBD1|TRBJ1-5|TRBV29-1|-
CSAGGGGNQPQHF
TGCAGCGCAGGGGGAGGGGGCAATCAGCCCCAGCATTTT
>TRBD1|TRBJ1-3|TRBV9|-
CASSVEGGGNTIYF
TGTGCCAGCAGCGTAGAAGGGGGCGGAAACACCATATATTTT
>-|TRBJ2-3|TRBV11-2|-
CASSLAGTDTQYF
TGTGCCAGCAGCTTAGCAGGCACAGATACGCAGTATTTT
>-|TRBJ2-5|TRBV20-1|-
CSAAEETQYF
TGCAGTGCGGCAGAAGAGACCCAGTACTTC
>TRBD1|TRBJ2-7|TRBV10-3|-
CAIRGTVNLEQYF
TGTGCCATCAGAGGGACAGTTAATCTCGAGCAGTACTTC
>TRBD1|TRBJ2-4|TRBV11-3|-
CTSSLGGTGTKNIQYF
TGTACCAGCAGCTTAGGGGGGACAGGGACCAAAAACATTCAGTACTTC
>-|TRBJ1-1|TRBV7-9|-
CASSSRYSGTKNTEAFF
TGTGCCAGCAGCTCCCGCTACTCCGGGACAAAGAACACTGAAGCTTTCTTT
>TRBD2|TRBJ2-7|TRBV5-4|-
CASSFPSGGKSEQYF
TGTGCCAGCAGCTTTCCTAGCGGGGGGAAAAGCGAGCAGTACTTC
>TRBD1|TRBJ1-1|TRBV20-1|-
CSARGQGEAFF
TGCAGTGCGAGGGGACAGGGTGAAGCTTTCTTT
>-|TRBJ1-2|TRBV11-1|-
CASSPGGTLYGYTF
TGTGCCAGCAGCCCGGGGGGGACACTCTATGGCTACACCTTC
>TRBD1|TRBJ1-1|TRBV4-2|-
CASSPLRGTGGENTEAFF
TGTGCCAGCAGCCCTCTAAGGGGGACAGGGGGCGAGAACACTGAAGCTTTCTTT
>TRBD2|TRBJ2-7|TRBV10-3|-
CAIRFSTSGGDEQYF
TGTGCCATCAGGTTCTCGACTAGCGGGGGCGACGAGCAGTACTTC
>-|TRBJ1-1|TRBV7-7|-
CASSLSKNTEAFF
TGTGCCAGCAGCTTATCAAAGAACACTGAAGCTTTCTTT
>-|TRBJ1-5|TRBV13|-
CASSLWGQPQHF
TGTGCCAGCAGCCTCTGGGGCCAGCCCCAGCATTTT
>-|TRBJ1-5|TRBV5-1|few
CASSLDGQNQPQHF
TGCGCCAGCAGCTTAGACGGACAGAATCAGCCCCAGCATTTT
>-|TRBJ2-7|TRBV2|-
CASSDRGGPYEQYF
TGTGCCAGCAGTGATCGCGGGGGCCCTTACGAGCAGTACTTC
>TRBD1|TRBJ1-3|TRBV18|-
CASSPPGQGTYTIYF
TGTGCCAGCTCACCACCGGGACAGGGTACATACACCATATATTTT
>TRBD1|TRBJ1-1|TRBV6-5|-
CASSYQTGLVNTEAFF
TGTGCCAGCAGTTACCAGACAGGGCTGGTGAACACTGAAGCTTTCTTT
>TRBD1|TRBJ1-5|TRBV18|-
CASHGQGVSSQPQHF
TGTGCCAGCCATGGACAGGGGGTATCTTCTCAGCCCCAGCATTTT
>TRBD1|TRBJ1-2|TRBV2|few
CASSNPGTGYGYTF
TGTGCCAGCTCCAATCCCGGGACAGGCTATGGCTACACCTTC
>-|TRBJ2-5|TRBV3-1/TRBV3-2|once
CASSQAGQGTQYF
TGTGCCAGCAGCCAAGCAGGGCAGGGGACCCAGTACTTC
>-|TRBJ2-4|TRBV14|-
CASSPFLLAKNIQYF
TGTGCCAGCAGCCCGTTTCTACTAGCCAAAAACATTCAGTACTTC
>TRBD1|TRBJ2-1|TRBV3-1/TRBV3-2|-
CASRYRGNEQFF
TGTGCCAGCCGTTACAGGGGAAATGAGCAGTTCTTC
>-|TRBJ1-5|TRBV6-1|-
CASSEADSLGRPQHF
TGTGCCAGCAGTGAAGCCGACAGTCTGGGTCGGCCCCAGCATTTT
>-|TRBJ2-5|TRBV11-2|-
CASSLVPGQETQYF
TGTGCCAGCAGCTTAGTGCCAGGCCAAGAGACCCAGTACTTC
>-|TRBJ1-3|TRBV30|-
CAWSVPRLDGNTIYF
TGTGCCTGGAGTGTACCCAGGCTGGATGGAAACACCATATATTTT
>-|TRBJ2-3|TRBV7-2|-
CASSPQVAADTQYF
TGTGCCAGCAGCCCCCAGGTAGCGGCAGATACGCAGTATTTT
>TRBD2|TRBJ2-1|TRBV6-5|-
CAIYSGGTYNEQFF
TGTGCCATCTATAGCGGGGGGACATACAATGAGCAGTTCTTC
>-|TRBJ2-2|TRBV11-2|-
CASSFSRDIGELFF
TGTGCCAGCAGCTTTTCCCGGGACATCGGGGAGCTGTTTTTT
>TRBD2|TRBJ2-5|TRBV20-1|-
CSASGTSGGRWKETQYF
TGCAGTGCTAGTGGGACTAGCGGGGGGCGATGGAAAGAGACCCAGTACTTC
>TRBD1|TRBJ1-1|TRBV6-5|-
CASCLTGEAEAFF
TGTGCCAGCTGCCTGACAGGGGAGGCTGAAGCTTTCTTT
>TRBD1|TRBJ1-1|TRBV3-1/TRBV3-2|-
CASSQDGRQGVGAFF
TGTGCCAGCAGCCAAGATGGGAGACAGGGGGTAGGTGCTTTCTTT
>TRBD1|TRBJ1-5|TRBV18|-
CASSPSGGGNQPQHF
TGTGCCAGCTCCCCCTCAGGGGGCGGCAATCAGCCCCAGCATTTT
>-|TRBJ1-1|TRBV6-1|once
CASSESGSNTEAFF
TGTGCCAGCAGTGAATCGGGTTCGAACACTGAAGCTTTCTTT
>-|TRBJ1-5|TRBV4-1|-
CASSQGTGPYRTRPQHF
TGCGCCAGCAGCCAAGGAACAGGGCCATACAGAACTAGGCCCCAGCATTTT
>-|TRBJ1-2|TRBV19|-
CASSTGLERDYGYTF
TGTGCCAGTAGTACGGGACTCGAAAGGGACTATGGCTACACCTTC
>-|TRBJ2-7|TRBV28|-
CASSLGTIHNEQYF
TGTGCCAGCAGTCTAGGGACAATCCACAACGAGCAGTACTTC
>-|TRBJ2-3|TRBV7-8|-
CASSQLTGSRTDTQYF
TGTGCCAGCAGCCAACTCACAGGGTCGCGCACAGATACGCAGTATTTT
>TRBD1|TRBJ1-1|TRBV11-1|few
CASSADRDTEAFF
TGTGCCAGCAGTGCCGACAGGGACACTGAAGCTTTCTTT
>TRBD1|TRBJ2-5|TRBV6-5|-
CASSRDRGKETQYF
TGTGCCAGCAGCAGAGACAGGGGGAAAGAGACCCAGTACTTC
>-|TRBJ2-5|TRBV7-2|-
CASSPLGGGARETQYF
TGTGCCAGCAGCCCCCTTGGAGGGGGGGCCAGGGAGACCCAGTACTTC
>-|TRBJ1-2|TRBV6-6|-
CASSYSTGWGYTF
TGTGCCAGCAGTTACTCCACGGGATGGGGCTACACCTTC
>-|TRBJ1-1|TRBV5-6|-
CASSWRVGPSEAFF
TGTGCCAGCAGCTGGAGAGTGGGGCCGTCGGAAGCTTTCTTT
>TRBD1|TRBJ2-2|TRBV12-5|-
CASGLGLSQGSTGELFF
TGTGCTAGTGGTTTAGGACTGTCACAGGGGAGCACCGGGGAGCTGTTTTTT
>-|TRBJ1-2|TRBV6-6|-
CASNPDMNYGYTF
TGTGCCAGCAATCCAGACATGAACTATGGCTACACCTTC
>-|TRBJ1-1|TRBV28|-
CAIQGSPQAFF
TGTGCCATCCAGGGTTCCCCACAAGCTTTCTTT
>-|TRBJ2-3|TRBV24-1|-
CATSATGGTDTQYF
TGTGCCACCAGTGCGACAGGCGGAACAGATACGCAGTATTTT